The next 11 T cell receptor beta chains were all read from a single sample in a study of blood T cell repertoires in COVID-19. The assay was immunoSEQ multiplex PCR, and TCRdb's table has in-frame clones only and misses some. This sample has 350,000 to 400,000 clones; approximately 86% occur once, and the top ten carry about 7.6%. The sample taken for sequencing was peripheral blood. These receptors came from a woman aged 55 to 70 with COVID-19, enrolled during active disease.

In its sample, this clone was seen a few times. The chain carries TRBV13 and TRBJ1-2, with TRBD1 as a possible D gene (6 bases). Looked up from germline, CDR1 is PRHDT and CDR2 is FYEKMQ (reference sequence). The CDR3 runs to 13 residues. Trimming took 5 bases from V and 4 from J, leaving 11 bases between them. CDR3 loop: CASSLTGAYGYTF. The CDR3 DNA is TGTGCCAGCAGCCTGACAGGAGCCTATGGCTACACCTTC.

As concerns this clone: Other DNA sequences in the same sample also yield this CDR3. The chain is built from TRBV7-9 and TRBJ1-4; the D gene is possibly TRBD1 (5 bases). This CDR3 region has 14 residues. With 5 bases removed from V and 2 bases from J, the gap between germline ends came to 9 bases. CDR1 SEHNR and CDR2 FQNEAQ come from the germline V gene (reference sequence). The CDR3 DNA follows: TGTGCCAGCAGCCAACAGGCGACTAATGAAAAACTGTTTTTT. This encodes CASSQQATNEKLFF.

Written as DNA, the CDR3 is TGTGCCAGCAGCTTACAGGGTCGGGCGGAAAAACTGTTTTTT. It yields the protein CASSLQGRAEKLFF. V and J are TRBV7-9 and TRBJ1-4; D is perhaps TRBD1 (5 bases). Trimming took 2 bases from V and 8 from J, leaving 12 bases between them. CDR1 and CDR2 from the germline V gene are SEHNR and FQNEAQ (reference sequence). The CDR3 length is 14 residues.

This chain connects TRBV19 to TRBJ2-2, with TRBD1 matching 10 bases. Germline V lookup: CDR1 LNHDA, CDR2 SQIVND (reference sequence). The CDR3 is made up of 14 amino acids. With V trimmed by 9 bases and J by 3 bases, 4 bases remained unmatched. The DNA for the CDR3 is TGTGCCAGCGACAGGGGGCCTCACACCGGGGAGCTGTTTTTT. This gives the protein CASDRGPHTGELFF.

The chain joins TRBV5-1 to TRBJ2-7; possibly TRBD2 for D (6 bases). Per the germline V gene, CDR1 is SGHRS and CDR2 is YFSETQ. V shed 2 bases and J shed 4 bases, with 10 bases lying between them. There are 13 residues in the CDR3. The CDR3 protein is CASSFTRGYEQYF. DNA of the CDR3: TGCGCCAGCAGCTTCACCCGGGGGTACGAGCAGTACTTC. Full variable domain (rest looked up from reference TRBV5-1 and TRBJ2-7): KAGVTQTPRYLIKTRGQQVTLSCSPISGHRSVSWYQQTPGQGLQFLFEYFSETQRNKGNFPGRFSGRQFSNSRSEMNVSTLELGDSALYLCASSFTRGYEQYFGPGTRLTVT.

Of note for this clone: Other DNA sequences of this sample code for an identical CDR3. The gene calls are TRBV4-1 and TRBJ2-6; 9 bases match TRBD1. Germline CDR1 MGHRA, CDR2 YSYEKL. The J segment lost 0 bases and the V segment lost 0 bases, leaving 0 bases of the junction unmatched. CDR3 length: 17 residues. The CDR3 DNA reads TGCGCCAGCAGCCAAGAGGGACAGGGCTCTGGGGCCAACGTCCTGACTTTC. Protein sequence: CASSQEGQGSGANVLTF.

The gene calls are TRBV10-3 and TRBJ2-2, with D possibly TRBD1 on 6 matching bases. The CDR3 consists of 15 residues. The V end lost 5 bases, the J end lost 1 base, and 11 bases lay between the germline ends. The V gene's germline CDR1 is ENHRY and CDR2 SYGVKD. CDR3 coding DNA: TGTGCCATCAGTTCAGGGGATTTGAACACCGGGGAGCTGTTTTTT. Amino acids: CAISSGDLNTGELFF.

The chain joins TRBV7-6 to TRBJ2-7; D ambiguous. Germline loops: CDR1 SGHVS, CDR2 FNYEAQ. The CDR3 covers 12 residues. Trimming took 1 base from V and 5 from J, leaving 6 bases between them. The CDR3, as DNA: TGTGCCAGCAGCTTAGAACCGGACGAGCAGTACTTC. Amino acids: CASSLEPDEQYF.

The chain combines TRBV6-6 with TRBJ1-5; D gene uncertain. The CDR3 covers 13 residues. The V gene lost 1 base and the J gene lost 11 bases, with 12 bases spanning the gap. From germline, CDR1 is MNHNY and CDR2 SVGAGI (reference sequence). This chain's CDR3 is CASSYFPSETQHF. The CDR3 DNA is TGTGCCAGCAGTTACTTTCCGTCCGAGACCCAGCATTTT.

The rearrangement links TRBV2 to TRBJ1-1, with D unresolved. V dropped 7 bases and J dropped 11 bases, with 17 bases sitting between them. The V gene's germline CDR1 is SNHLY and CDR2 FYNNEI. This CDR3 has 12 amino acids. The CDR3 reads CASMWRQIDAFF. CDR3 DNA sequence: TGTGCCAGCATGTGGCGGCAAATAGACGCTTTCTTT.

The V and J genes are TRBV7-9 and TRBJ1-3; D gene ambiguous. The CDR3 runs to 14 residues. Between the trimmed V and J ends, which lost 7 bases and 0 bases, there was a span of 10 bases. Per germline, CDR1 SEHNR and CDR2 FQNEAQ (reference sequence). The CDR3 DNA sequence: TGTGCCAGCAACGGCGGGAACTCTGGAAACACCATATATTTT. Amino acid sequence: CASNGGNSGNTIYF. Together with reference TRBV7-9 and TRBJ1-3, the CDR3 gives the full variable domain: DTGVSQNPRHKITKRGQNVTFRCDPISEHNRLYWYRQTLGQGPEFLTYFQNEAQLEKSRLLSDRFSAERPKGSFSTLEIQRTEQGDSAMYLCASNGGNSGNTIYFGEGSWLTVV.